This T cell receptor beta chain was observed in a study of T cell responses to AZD1222 COVID-19 vaccine. TCRdb's copy holds only in-frame clones and misses some; the assay was immunoSEQ multiplex PCR. The sample lists some 130,000 clones, about 89% occurring once. Regarding this clone: Its target is unknown.

The CDR3 length is 13 residues. V lost 3 bases to trimming and J lost 5 bases, with 10 bases between them. Study-wide points: Nearly half of spike-specific TCRs reportedly go after variant regions that carry no mutations.

This TCR came from an adult in good health. Sequencing was performed on peripheral blood, taken on day 0 of AZD1222 vaccination. V usage is TRBV12-3 or TRBV12-4 and J usage is TRBJ1-2; D gene ambiguous. The CDR3 sequence is CASSFRELYGYTF. The DNA for the CDR3 is TGTGCCAGCAGTTTCCGGGAACTTTATGGCTACACCTTC.